This T cell receptor beta chain was sequenced for a study of metastatic and nonmetastatic thyroid tumors. TCRdb reprocessed the PCR reads using MiXCR. The profile covers some 45,000 clones, with around 15% appearing a single time and roughly 22% taken by the ten largest. This CDR3 spans 15 amino acids. Germline-derived CDR1 and CDR2 are SGHNT and YYREEE (reference sequence). J gave up 5 bases and V 4 bases, and 8 bases lay outside the gene matches. None of the patients had undergone any treatment ahead of thyroid surgery. Whole-study findings and limits: Across blood and tumor, TCR beta diversity in malignant thyroid tumors was reportedly significantly higher than in benign nodules.

In regard to this clone: Its antigen is unknown.

The clonotype comes from a female donor with papillary thyroid cancer or a benign thyroid nodule (not recorded which). Some clones in this sample may be carry-over from other donors' samples. This chain joins TRBV5-4 and TRBJ2-3; 9 nucleotides line up with TRBD2. The sample taken for sequencing was blood. The CDR3 here is CASSPELAGRDTQYF. The CDR3 coding sequence is TGTGCCAGCAGCCCCGAACTAGCGGGTAGAGATACGCAGTATTTT.